This TCR beta chain appears in the sequencing data of a study of beta chain features in type 1 diabetes. General study points: The question of HLA type influencing TCRB rearrangement was one that remained unresolved here. Moderately but significantly shorter TCRB CDR3s were found in Type 1 diabetes patients in all four CD4+ subsets. PCR could preferentially amplify shorter templates, alike in patients and controls.

For this clone: Its antigen is as yet unknown.

Every isolated RNA sample was fully reverse transcribed, so sequencing captured expressed TCRB transcripts. The assay was immunoSEQ multiplex PCR, and TCRdb's table has in-frame clones only and misses some. The sample shows fewer than 200,000 clones, 10% of them seen only once. Sorting that relied on CD45RO/CCR7/CD25/CD127/CD95/CD27 yielded CD4+ naive, central memory, regulatory and stem cell-like memory cells. With 5 bases removed from V and 5 bases from J, the gap between germline ends came to 21 bases. CDR1 and CDR2 from the germline V gene are MNHEY and SMNVEV (reference sequence). The CDR3 covers 16 residues.

Sequences were obtained from central memory CD4+ T cells from blood. The source is a man aged 25 to 45 with type 1 diabetes. V usage is TRBV27 and J usage is TRBJ1-1; D is uncertain. DNA of the CDR3: TGTGCCAGCAGTCCCGGGTCGGCGAGGGAGTGGACTGAAGCTTTCTTT. Translation: CASSPGSAREWTEAFF.